This passage covers 8 T cell receptor beta chains from one sample sequenced in a study of blood T cell repertoires in COVID-19. TCRdb keeps only in-frame clones here, not all; method: immunoSEQ multiplex PCR. The data contain roughly 360,000 clones, roughly four fifths of them seen just once; the ten biggest clones take up roughly 5.1%. The sample consisted of PBMCs or T cells enriched from blood (not recorded which). These receptors were collected from a woman between 45 and 65 years old who had recovered from COVID-19.

The chain joins TRBV6-6 to TRBJ1-2; TRBD1 agrees at 7 bases. Germline CDR1 reads MNHNY; CDR2 reads SVGAGI (reference sequence). The CDR3 has 13 residues. Trimming cost V 2 bases and J 10 bases; bases outside gene matches: 7. CDR3 sequence (DNA): TGTGCCAGCAGTTACGGACAGGCGCCGGACTACACCTTC. It encodes CASSYGQAPDYTF.

The rearrangement uses TRBV7-2 and TRBJ2-3; 10 bases line up with TRBD2. Germline V gene lookup returns CDR1 SGHTA and CDR2 FQGNSA. V shed 1 base, J shed 1 base, and the junction held 5 bases outside the gene matches. CDR3 size: 17 residues. Here the CDR3 reads CASSLVASGRGTDTQYF. The CDR3 bases are TGTGCCAGCAGCTTAGTTGCTAGCGGGAGAGGCACAGATACGCAGTATTTT.

The gene calls are TRBV11-2 and TRBJ1-1; no clear D. Germline values: CDR1 SGHAT, CDR2 FQNNGV. The V gene lost 2 bases and the J gene lost 0 bases, with 7 bases spanning the gap. The CDR3 has 14 residues. The CDR3 region is CASSLPTLNTEAFF. CDR3 DNA: TGTGCCAGCAGCTTACCAACTCTGAACACTGAAGCTTTCTTT.

The chain is built from TRBV5-1 and TRBJ2-3; TRBD1 matches at 7 bases. With 4 bases clipped from V and 2 bases from J, the junction kept 7 bases outside the gene matches. The CDR3 length is 15 residues. Germline assignment: CDR1 SGHRS and CDR2 YFSETQ. The CDR3 is CASSGDRADTDTQYF. CDR3 coding DNA: TGCGCCAGCAGCGGAGACAGGGCGGACACAGATACGCAGTATTTT. Using reference TRBV5-1 and TRBJ2-3 for the parts outside the CDR3, the full variable domain is KAGVTQTPRYLIKTRGQQVTLSCSPISGHRSVSWYQQTPGQGLQFLFEYFSETQRNKGNFPGRFSGRQFSNSRSEMNVSTLELGDSALYLCASSGDRADTDTQYFGPGTRLTVL.

This rearrangement joins TRBV2 to TRBJ1-1; maybe TRBD1 (6 bases). With 3 bases removed from V and 11 bases from J, the gap between germline ends came to 13 bases. Germline V gene lookup returns CDR1 SNHLY and CDR2 FYNNEI. This CDR3 has 12 residues. As DNA, the CDR3 is TGTGCCAGCAGTGACCTACAGGGCCGGGCTTTCTTT. It translates to CASSDLQGRAFF.

V is TRBV4-2 and J is TRBJ1-1; D is uncertain. V was cut by 3 bases and J by 0 bases, with 8 bases left in between. Germline CDR1 reads LGHNA; CDR2 reads YNFKEQ. This CDR3 contains 14 residues. CDR3 loop: CASSHLQMNTEAFF. The DNA for the CDR3 is TGTGCCAGCAGCCATCTACAGATGAACACTGAAGCTTTCTTT.

This chain's CDR3 is CASSPRRSGTGTPGPQHF. The DNA for the CDR3 is TGTGCCAGCTCACCACGGAGATCCGGGACAGGGACCCCGGGGCCCCAGCATTTT. This chain joins TRBV18 and TRBJ1-5, with 9 bases identical to TRBD1. Unmatched junction bases numbered 16, after V lost 1 base and J lost 9 bases. Per the germline V gene, CDR1 is KGHSH and CDR2 is LQKENI. There are 18 residues in the CDR3.

This clone was seen a handful of times. The chain links TRBV20-1 to TRBJ2-3, with D hard to call. The germline V and J ends were trimmed by 4 bases and 0 bases, with 11 bases remaining between them. The CDR3 runs to 14 residues. CDR1 DFQATT and CDR2 SNEGSKA come from the germline V gene (reference sequence). The CDR3 spells CSANDRRSTDTQYF. In DNA, the CDR3 is TGCAGTGCTAATGATCGGAGAAGCACAGATACGCAGTATTTT.